These 6 T cell receptor beta chains originate from one sample sequenced in a study of blood T cell repertoires in COVID-19. The method was immunoSEQ multiplex PCR; TCRdb's version includes in-frame clones alone and lacks a portion of them. The sample has about 330,000 clones, 75% to 90% seen once. Sequenced: PBMCs or T cells enriched from blood (not recorded which). The source is a man aged 25 to 45 who had recovered from COVID-19.

The V and J genes are TRBV7-8 and TRBJ2-7; D remains unclear. The germline gives CDR1 SGHVS, CDR2 FQNEAQ. V was shortened by 0 bases and J by 3 bases, with 9 bases between the two germline ends. The length of the CDR3 is 14 residues. The CDR3 loop is CASSLALTDYEQYF. DNA for the CDR3: TGTGCCAGCAGCTTAGCGCTCACTGACTACGAGCAGTACTTC. The variable domain in full, completed from reference TRBV7-8 and TRBJ2-7, reads GAGVSQSPRYKVAKRGQDVALRCDPISGHVSLFWYQQALGQGPEFLTYFQNEAQLDKSGLPSDRFFAERPEGSVSTLKIQRTQQEDSAVYLCASSLALTDYEQYFGPGTRLTVT.

This clone was counted a few times. CDR3 residues: CASSLELAREAFF. For the CDR3, the DNA is TGTGCCAGCAGCTTAGAGCTTGCACGGGAAGCTTTCTTT. The chain uses TRBV7-9 and TRBJ1-1, with D unresolved. The CDR3 has 13 residues. The germline gives CDR1 SEHNR, CDR2 FQNEAQ (reference sequence). V lost 1 base and J 8 bases, leaving 11 bases between the germline ends.

The chain links TRBV5-6 to TRBJ2-2; 9 bases line up with TRBD1. CDR1 and CDR2 from the germline V gene are SGHDT and YYEEEE. This CDR3 spans 16 amino acids. J was trimmed by 6 bases and V by 3 bases; bases with no gene match: 9. This CDR3 reads CASSSPDRGKAGELFF. The CDR3 nucleotides read TGTGCCAGCAGCTCTCCGGACAGGGGAAAGGCCGGGGAGCTGTTTTTT.

This chain uses TRBV5-1 with TRBJ1-5; TRBD1 agrees at 7 bases. The germline CDR1 and CDR2 sequences are SGHRS and YFSETQ. The CDR3 spans 15 residues. J was trimmed by 5 bases and V by 0 bases; bases with no gene match: 5. The CDR3 nucleotides are TGCGCCAGCAGCTTGGAAGGGGACAGTTATCAGCCCCAGCATTTT. Residues: CASSLEGDSYQPQHF.

The chain uses TRBV18 and TRBJ2-3; no clear D gene. V lost 6 bases, J lost 2 bases, and 12 bases lay in between. Looked up from germline, CDR1 is KGHSH and CDR2 is LQKENI. This CDR3 is 14 amino acids long. Here the CDR3 DNA reads TGTGCCAGCTCCCCCGATCTATTCACAGATACGCAGTATTTT. Protein sequence: CASSPDLFTDTQYF.

The rearrangement links TRBV5-1 to TRBJ2-4; D unresolved. The CDR3 contains 16 residues. Germline V gives CDR1 SGHRS, CDR2 YFSETQ. V lost 1 base, J lost 0 bases, and 11 bases lay in between. As DNA, the CDR3 is TGCGCCAGCAGCTTGATGGGCAGGCTAGCCAAAAACATTCAGTACTTC. Translating gives CASSLMGRLAKNIQYF.